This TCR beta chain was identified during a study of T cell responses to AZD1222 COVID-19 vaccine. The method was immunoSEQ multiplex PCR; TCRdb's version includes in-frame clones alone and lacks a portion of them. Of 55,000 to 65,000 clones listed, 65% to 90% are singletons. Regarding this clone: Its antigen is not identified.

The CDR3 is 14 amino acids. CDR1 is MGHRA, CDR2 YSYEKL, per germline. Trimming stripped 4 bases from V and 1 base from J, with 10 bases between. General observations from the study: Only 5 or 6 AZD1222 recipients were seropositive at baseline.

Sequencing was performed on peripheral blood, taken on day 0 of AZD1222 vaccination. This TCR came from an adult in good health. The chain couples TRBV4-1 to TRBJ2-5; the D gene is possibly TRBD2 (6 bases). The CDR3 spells CASSLGLTQETQYF. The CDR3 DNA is TGCGCCAGCAGCCTTGGACTAACCCAAGAGACCCAGTACTTC.